The entry that follows covers one T cell receptor (beta chain) sequence. There is no known antigen for this receptor. Base qualities are not provided; no much larger clone lies one nucleotide away. This record comes from a study of OX40 agonist ivuxolimab in advanced cancers. About the study as a whole: Ivuxolimab was an agonistic, fully human IgG2 monoclonal antibody directed against OX40 (CD134), a costimulatory receptor. Of the 50 or so patients in dose escalation, around 20 had hepatocellular carcinoma, some 15 had melanoma, 9 had renal cell carcinoma and 9 had head and neck cancer. The purpose of peripheral TCRbeta sequencing was to test whether ivuxolimab changed TCR sequence diversity and led to clonal T-cell expansion. Intravenous ivuxolimab was administered to patients every 2 weeks at six dose levels: 0.01, 0.1, 0.3, 1.5, 3 and 10 mg/kg. A male proportion of about 79% and a mean age of 60 years, ranging from about 20 to 80, were recorded for the dose-escalation cohort. The paper reports the monotherapy dose-escalation portion (N ≈ 50 patients) of the phase I ivuxolimab trial. Partial responses occurred in three dose-escalation patients: two with cutaneous melanoma and one with hepatocellular carcinoma. Prior anti-PD-1, anti-PD-L1 or anti-CTLA-4 therapy was permitted, and checkpoint inhibitors had been received by about 44% of dose-escalation patients.

For CDR1 and CDR2, the germline V gene lists SGDLS and YYNGEE. V is reduced by 6 bases and J by 4 bases, leaving a spacing of 14 bases between them. From its cysteine to its phenylalanine, the CDR3 spans 14 amino acids. The CDR3 DNA has 42 bases and is translated from base 1. Broad study findings and their caveats: Low levels of normalized T-cell clonal expansion were also seen in some patients who did not respond. Partial responders in the 0.1-3.0 mg/kg groups had among the lowest normalized peripheral clonal expansion, especially among CD8+ T cells. Antigen specificity was not determined for the clonally expanded peripheral T cells. After ivuxolimab, expanded clones were on average more numerous among CD8+ T cells than among CD4+ T cells. At doses from 0.1 to 3.0 mg/kg, clonal expansion was seen in both CD4+ and CD8+ blood T cells between baseline and week 6.

The trial excluded patients who had a history of autoimmune disease or who were on systemic immunosuppression. Peripheral blood for TCR sequencing was collected from all dose cohorts at baseline, on cycle 4 day 1, and on cycle 7 day 1. The samples were drawn from a first-in-human, open-label, multicenter phase I dose-escalation trial of ivuxolimab. Adults with locally advanced or metastatic melanoma, renal cell carcinoma, hepatocellular carcinoma or head and neck squamous cell carcinoma were enrolled in the trial. Before TCR sequencing, CD4+ T cells and CD8+ T cells from peripheral blood were sorted into separate populations. Genomic DNA was isolated from the sorted cells so that the TCRbeta CDR3 region could be sequenced. The immunoSEQ Assay was used for sequencing of TCRbeta CDR3 regions. TCRdb re-hosts the immuneACCESS table, in-frame sequences only. Its copies lack some clones; in the studies checked, an unresolved V gene accounts for under half of them, and the cause for the rest is not known. This sample lists about 110,000 clones; roughly 89% were detected once. The ten largest make up approximately 0.29% of the sample.

In this chain, TRBV9 is recombined with TRBJ2-1; 6 matching bases give a weak D call of TRBD2. The sample was CD4+ or CD8+ T cells sorted from blood, taken in a trial of the OX40 agonist ivuxolimab. The receptor was derived from an adult with an advanced solid tumor such as melanoma, head and neck, liver or kidney cancer. CDR3 region: CASNLGTGYNEQFF. In nucleotides, the sequence is TGTGCCAGCAACCTTGGGACTGGTTACAATGAGCAGTTCTTC.